The TCR beta chain described here comes from a study of regulatory T cells in long-lasting Graves disease (dated by TCRdb to about 2021). Looking at the study overall: Antithyroid drugs had been taken for less than 3 months by newly diagnosed Graves' disease patients. This study used TCR sequencing and RNA sequencing of peripheral blood to compare persistent Graves' disease patients against newly diagnosed Graves' disease patients. The study was registered as a clinical trial and conducted in China. A total of roughly 35 samples underwent TCR sequencing: roughly 13 from persistent and around 20 from newly diagnosed Graves' disease patients. Study-level results and caveats: Sequencing and analysis were restricted to the TCR beta chain. As a limitation, the authors acknowledged that the small sample size may reduce accuracy. Patients with persistent disease shared more public clonotypes (around 2,500) than newly diagnosed patients did (966). The study examined only peripheral blood because the primary lesion, thyroid tissue, could not be accessed. Lower TCR Shannon entropy and fewer highly expanded clones were observed in persistent Graves' disease patients than in newly diagnosed patients, which suggested clonal expansion. Persistent disease showed preferential use of TRBV28, TRBJ1-2 and TRBJ2-5, whereas newly diagnosed disease favored TRBV20-1 and TRBJ2-1.

Deletion took 5 bases off V and 8 bases off J, with a span of 15 bases between the germline ends. The CDR3 numbers 13 residues from cysteine through phenylalanine. CDR3 DNA only is kept here, 39 bases in frame from base 1. The germline V gene encodes CDR1 SGHNT and CDR2 YENEEA. The time point label on this specimen signifies: newly diagnosed GD, antithyroid drugs for less than 3 months. For both TCR sequencing and RNA sequencing, RNA was extracted from PBMCs in TRIzol. The diagnosis of Graves' disease followed American Thyroid Association guidelines. Recruitment of patients was carried out at an endocrinology department in Xi'an, China. Each patient gave approximately 9.7 milliliters of peripheral blood, collected in an EDTA anticoagulant tube. Ficoll Paque Plus density gradient separation was used to isolate PBMCs, and no additional T cell sorting was done. An Agilent 2100 Bioanalyzer and agarose gel were used to check RNA quality, while a NanoDrop 2000 measured RNA concentration.

Library preparation was by multiplex PCR. For sequencing, an Illumina HiSeq 4000 was employed. CDR3 regions were amplified by Arm-PCR with iRepertoire HTBI primers to construct TCR beta libraries. PCR products were gel purified before sequencing. As for how the authors treated the data: Gene usage analysis of CDR3 amino acid clonotypes relied on the roughly 60 TRBV and 12 to 15 TRBJ segments identified across samples. COPE and FqMerger were used to merge filtered high-quality paired reads into contigs. BLAST was used to align contigs to the IMGT TRBV, TRBD and TRBJ reference genes, and CDR3 was defined following IMGT. Clonotypes above 0.1% frequency were classified as highly expanded clones. Shannon entropy served as the measure of repertoire diversity, while the Gini coefficient captured V-J evenness. A clonotype found in more than one individual was treated as public. TCRdb reworked the public reads: Q25 trimming with fastp, MiXCR clone assembly, productive beta chains retained. Merged by CDR3 protein, the rows form single entries marked with the most common genes and DNA. These V and J calls rely on TCRdb rather than the paper's analysis. This sample comprises 200,000 to 250,000 distinct CDR3 sequences, approximately 19% of them detected only once. The ten largest clones represent roughly 10% of the sample.

This clonotype has a count of ten or more. This receptor's antigen is unknown. No base qualities exist here, and no much larger clone lies one base off it. The sample was also linked to a second study, of T cells in Graves' hyperthyroidism and ophthalmopathy. In that second paper, the authors write: Stable Graves' hyperthyroidism was defined as the absence of progression to ophthalmopathy over 18 months of follow-up. Hyperthyroidism patients were aged 18 to 65 years and newly diagnosed, with disease duration of less than 2 months. Any patient with an uncontrolled infection, another autoimmune disease, pregnancy or lactation was excluded. Diagnoses relied on clinical symptoms, serum thyroxine and TRAb, thyroid ultrasound and orbital computed tomography. For the first round of RT-PCR on the TCR CDR3, the HTBI primer set was used together with the Qiagen OneStep RT-PCR kit. Most expanded thyroid clonotypes (frequency above 0.001) were also found in blood, which suggests that blood repertoires may mirror thyroid immune responses. Ophthalmopathy was separated from stable hyperthyroidism by a 13 V-J signature model, with approximately 86% sensitivity and approximately 81% specificity obtained in cross-validation and 80%/75% obtained in testing. In validation, the model predicted progression to ophthalmopathy a median of around 6.5 months before onset, with about 64% sensitivity and roughly 77% specificity. To identify distinguishing TCR V-J signatures, a discovery cohort of about 95 patients was used, comprising some 45 with Graves' ophthalmopathy and around 60 with stable Graves' hyperthyroidism. Whether ophthalmopathy could be predicted prospectively was tested in an independent validation cohort made up of under 20 hyperthyroidism patients plus 17 patients who later progressed to ophthalmopathy. The 100 discovery patients were randomly split 7:3 into training and test sets. Thyroid tissue and blood T-cell repertoires from about 6 Graves' hyperthyroidism patients were also compared in the study. Following sampling, methimazole starting at 30 mg daily was given to hyperthyroidism patients, and high-dose intravenous methylprednisolone was given to ophthalmopathy patients. A second multiplex PCR round built the libraries, followed by size selection and purification. The libraries were sequenced on an Illumina HiSeq2000 using paired-end 100 bp reads. SOAPnuke was used to process the raw data, throwing out any read that contained adapters or uncalled bases, had a mean Phred below 15, or lacked an exact constant-primer or identifier match. High-quality paired reads were merged with COPE v1.2.5, and unique nucleotide sequences were defined as clonotypes. MiTCR v1.1 was used to align the clonotypes against IMGT TRBV, TRBD and TRBJ reference segments. Only V-J combinations with frequency above 0.0001, covering 99% to 99.2% of repertoires, were analysed. The TCS score was defined as the ratio of F50 (clonal expansion) to E x V (chaos), calculated using BLOSUM62-based TCRdist between CDR3 peptides within each V-J. Welch's t-statistics and random forest reduced roughly 540 V-J features to 10 to 15, which were used in a naive Bayes classifier (R e1071). Sample size was not statistically predetermined, and investigators were not blinded to group allocation. TCR Vbeta CDR3 sequencing of some 140 peripheral blood samples (over 40 ophthalmopathy, approximately 80 hyperthyroidism and approximately 17 progressor patients) is reported in the paper.

The rearrangement joined TRBV11-3 to TRBJ2-5, with the D call perhaps TRBD1 or TRBD2, as 6 bases match in each case. Sample: peripheral blood mononuclear cells (PBMCs), taken at new diagnosis, from a patient treated with antithyroid drugs. The TCR originated in a woman aged 25 to 39 with Graves disease. Donor details come from another sample of the same person, matched by shared clones. The nucleotide sequence reads TGTGCCAGCAGCATCCGGGGGCAGGCCACCCAGTACTTC. This translates into CASSIRGQATQYF.